The 26 T cell receptor beta chains reported below all come from one sample, sequenced in a study of blood T cell repertoires in COVID-19. Method: immunoSEQ multiplex PCR; TCRdb's copy keeps in-frame clones and lacks some. The table includes under 300,000 clones, 80% to 90% detected once. The sequencing sample was made of PBMCs or T cells enriched from blood (not recorded which). These receptors originate from a woman between 50 and 59 years old who had recovered from COVID-19.

The chain couples TRBV5-1 to TRBJ1-4, with D maybe TRBD1 (5 bases). Per the germline V gene, CDR1 is SGHRS and CDR2 is YFSETQ. Trimming removed 1 base at V and 8 bases at J, with 12 bases between. The CDR3 spans 14 residues. The CDR3 is CASSLSRVGEKLFF. The CDR3 nucleotides read TGCGCCAGCAGCTTGTCCAGGGTAGGCGAAAAACTGTTTTTT.

CDR3 sequence (DNA): TGCGCCAGCAGCTTGCCCACTAGCACCTACAATGAGCAGTTCTTC. Its translation: CASSLPTSTYNEQFF. The J gene is TRBJ2-1, the V gene TRBV5-1; weak D call: TRBD2 (6 bases). Germline CDR1 is SGHRS and CDR2 is YFSETQ. This CDR3 contains 15 residues. Trimming left V 1 base short and J 2 bases short, with 10 bases between.

The J gene is TRBJ2-7, the V gene TRBV27; TRBD1 matches at 12 bases. The length of the CDR3 is 16 residues. V was pared by 8 bases and J by 0 bases, with 8 bases of the junction left unmatched. The germline gives CDR1 MNHEY, CDR2 SMNVEV (reference sequence). The CDR3 loop is CASHPGQGAPSYEQYF. The CDR3 DNA reads as TGTGCCAGCCATCCGGGACAGGGGGCCCCCTCCTACGAGCAGTACTTC.

CDR3 sequence: CASSLDRMIPGANVLTF. For the CDR3, the DNA is TGCGCCAGCAGCCTGGACAGGATGATCCCTGGGGCCAACGTCCTGACTTTC. J is TRBJ2-6 and V is TRBV5-1; 7 bases match TRBD1. The length of the CDR3 is 17 residues. The V segment lost 4 bases and the J segment 2 bases; nucleotides outside the gene matches: 9. Per the germline V gene, CDR1 is SGHRS and CDR2 is YFSETQ.

The chain combines TRBV4-1 with TRBJ1-6; the D is unclear. Germline V gene sequence: CDR1 MGHRA, CDR2 YSYEKL. The germline V and J ends were trimmed by 0 bases and 9 bases, with 12 bases remaining between them. The CDR3 consists of 15 residues. The CDR3 DNA reads as TGCGCCAGCAGCCAAGATAGACTCGGTAGTTCACCCCTCCACTTT. Translated: CASSQDRLGSSPLHF.

The CDR3 loop reads CASTRDSMNTEAFF. The CDR3 DNA sequence: TGTGCCAGTACACGGGACAGTATGAACACTGAAGCTTTCTTT. The rearrangement uses TRBV19 and TRBJ1-1, with 7 bases identical to TRBD1. This CDR3 is built from 14 residues. Germline V lookup: CDR1 LNHDA, CDR2 SQIVND (reference sequence). The V gene end was trimmed by 7 bases and the J gene end by 0 bases; junction bases not matched to a gene: 5. Full variable domain (outside the CDR3, taken from reference TRBV19 and TRBJ1-1): DGGITQSPKYLFRKEGQNVTLSCEQNLNHDAMYWYRQDPGQGLRLIYYSQIVNDFQKGDIAEGYSVSREKKESFPLTVTSAQKNPTAFYLCASTRDSMNTEAFFGQGTRLTVV.

The rearrangement uses TRBV28 and TRBJ1-2; 7 bases are a match to TRBD1. After removal of 3 bases from V and 3 bases from J, the junction contained 1 base not matched to a gene. Germline lookup yields CDR1 MDHEN and CDR2 SYDVKM. The CDR3 is 13 residues long. CDR3 DNA: TGTGCCAGCAGTTTTGGGACAGACTATGGCTACACCTTC. It yields the protein CASSFGTDYGYTF.

This clone was observed once. The chain has TRBV5-6 and TRBJ2-5; 14 bases fit TRBD2. The CDR3 runs 16 residues. Germline V gives CDR1 SGHDT, CDR2 YYEEEE. The V segment lost 2 bases and the J segment 2 bases; nucleotides outside the gene matches: 2. CDR3 residues: CASSFGTSGRQETQYF. In DNA form, the CDR3 reads TGTGCCAGCAGCTTTGGGACTAGCGGGAGACAAGAGACCCAGTACTTC.

V and J are TRBV3-1 (or the pseudogene TRBV3-2) and TRBJ1-2, with a possible D match to TRBD1 (5 bases). V lost 2 bases, J lost 2 bases, and 9 bases lay in between. The CDR3 has 14 residues. Germline loops: CDR1 LGHDT, CDR2 YNNKEL (reference sequence). The CDR3, as DNA: TGTGCCAGCAGCCAACCTACAGGCAACTATGGCTACACCTTC. Protein product: CASSQPTGNYGYTF.

This clone occurred once. The chain links TRBV20-1 to TRBJ2-1; D might be TRBD2 (5 bases). Germline values: CDR1 DFQATT, CDR2 SNEGSKA (reference sequence). CDR3 length: 15 amino acids. The V end was cut by 3 bases, the J end by 1 base, with 13 bases between. CDR3 coding DNA: TGCAGTGCTAGTCTACGGGAAGCGTCCTACAATGAGCAGTTCTTC. It specifies CSASLREASYNEQFF.

The chain links TRBV27 to TRBJ1-6, with a weak D call TRBD1 (6 bases). CDR3 length equals 15 residues. The germline V gene encodes CDR1 MNHEY and CDR2 SMNVEV (reference sequence). Trimming took off 2 bases at V and 6 bases at J, with 11 bases between the two ends. This chain's CDR3 is CASSLNWGRNSPLHF. DNA for the CDR3: TGTGCCAGCAGTTTAAACTGGGGGCGTAATTCACCCCTCCACTTT.

The chain carries TRBV29-1 and TRBJ1-2; 11 nucleotides agree with TRBD1. Unmatched junction bases numbered 8, after V lost 4 bases and J lost 4 bases. This CDR3 is built from 15 residues. Germline loops: CDR1 SQVTM, CDR2 ANQGSEA. CDR3 nucleotides: TGCAGCGTTGGGCCGGGACAGGGGGGGTCCTATGGCTACACCTTC. This encodes CSVGPGQGGSYGYTF.

This chain links TRBV27 with TRBJ2-5; the D gene is possibly TRBD2 (5 bases). The CDR3 totals 18 residues. V gave up 4 bases and J gave up 5 bases, with 26 bases separating them. The V gene's germline CDR1 is MNHEY and CDR2 SMNVEV (reference sequence). DNA of the CDR3: TGTGCCAGCAGTTATACGCAGGAAGGTTCCCACCGAGGGGAGACCCAGTACTTC. Amino acid sequence: CASSYTQEGSHRGETQYF.

The chain joins TRBV7-8 to TRBJ2-1, with D perhaps matching TRBD2 (6 bases). The CDR3 has 16 amino acids. V dropped 5 bases and J dropped 8 bases, with 22 bases sitting between them. Germline V gives CDR1 SGHVS, CDR2 FQNEAQ. The CDR3 DNA reads as TGTGCCAGCAGCCCAAACACCGCCTGGGGCGGGGATGAGCAGTTCTTC. Encoded protein: CASSPNTAWGGDEQFF.

This chain uses TRBV11-2 with TRBJ2-1; 9 nucleotides match TRBD1. The CDR3 extends over 15 amino acids. V lost 2 bases to trimming and J lost 7 bases; unmatched junction nucleotides: 6. The germline V gene has CDR1 SGHAT and CDR2 FQNNGV. CDR3 sequence (DNA): TGTGCCAGCAGCTTACAGGGGGACAGGGTAAATGAGCAGTTCTTC. Translated, it gives CASSLQGDRVNEQFF.

This clone is a singleton in its sample. The chain carries TRBV5-1 and TRBJ1-4, with a weak D call TRBD1 (6 bases). CDR3 length: 16 amino acids. Per the germline V gene, CDR1 is SGHRS and CDR2 is YFSETQ. V dropped 0 bases and J dropped 1 base, with 10 bases sitting between them. The CDR3 here is CASSLAIQGTNEKLFF. The DNA of the CDR3 is TGCGCCAGCAGCTTGGCCATACAGGGAACTAATGAAAAACTGTTTTTT.

A few counts support this clone. This chain joins TRBV11-3 and TRBJ1-3; D might be TRBD1 (6 bases). The V end lost 4 bases, the J end lost 3 bases, and 10 bases lay between the germline ends. Germline CDR1 SGHNT, CDR2 YENEEA. The CDR3 length is 14 residues. In DNA, the CDR3 is TGTGCCAGCAGCTCGGGGGGCTTTGGAAACACCATATATTTT. It encodes CASSSGGFGNTIYF.

V usage is TRBV7-9 and J usage is TRBJ1-5; perhaps TRBD1 as D (5 bases). V was clipped by 4 bases and J by 1 base, with 11 bases between them. Germline lookup yields CDR1 SEHNR and CDR2 FQNEAQ (reference sequence). The length of the CDR3 is 15 residues. The CDR3: CASSWGVGSNQPQHF. In nucleotides, the CDR3 is TGTGCCAGCAGCTGGGGGGTAGGGAGCAATCAGCCCCAGCATTTT.

The chain recombines TRBV13 with TRBJ1-5; D is perhaps TRBD1 (6 bases). The ends were cut back, 0 bases at V and 3 bases at J, with 12 bases in the middle. This CDR3 is built from 16 residues. Germline-derived CDR1 and CDR2 are PRHDT and FYEKMQ (reference sequence). The CDR3 DNA reads as TGTGCCAGCAGCTTAGGGGTCGGACAGACCAATCAGCCCCAGCATTTT. It is translated as CASSLGVGQTNQPQHF.

V is TRBV5-1 and J is TRBJ2-7; unclear D gene. This CDR3 comprises 15 residues. In germline, CDR1 is SGHRS, CDR2 YFSETQ. Trimming cost V 4 bases and J 2 bases, with 16 bases left between them. The CDR3: CASSPTARTAYEQYF. For the CDR3, the DNA is TGCGCCAGCAGCCCGACGGCCCGCACAGCCTACGAGCAGTACTTC.

This chain joins TRBV21-1 and TRBJ2-7; TRBD2, the table's D call, lacks a check against the DNA. TRBV21-1 is termed a pseudogene. This CDR3 comprises 15 residues. The CDR3 DNA is TGTGCCAGCAGCAAGCCGTGGGCGGGAGCCTACGAGCAGTACTTC. Protein product: CASSKPWAGAYEQYF.

The genes are TRBV19 and TRBJ1-2; 7 bases match TRBD1. J lost 4 bases, V lost 3 bases, and 5 bases had no gene match. Germline V CDR1 and CDR2: LNHDA, SQIVND (reference sequence). The CDR3 is 14 amino acids. The CDR3 DNA sequence: TGTGCCAGTAGTATTTTAGGGGGCGGCTATGGCTACACCTTC. Protein product: CASSILGGGYGYTF.

The genes are TRBV15 and TRBJ2-2, with D perhaps matching TRBD2 (6 bases). Germline-derived CDR1 and CDR2 are LNHNV and YYDKDF (reference sequence). The V end was cut by 3 bases, the J end by 0 bases, with 11 bases between. The CDR3 totals 16 residues. This CDR3 is CATSRGDSPNTGELFF. The CDR3 nucleotides read TGTGCCACCAGCAGGGGGGACTCCCCGAACACCGGGGAGCTGTTTTTT. The full variable domain, completed using reference TRBV15 and TRBJ2-2, is DAMVIQNPRYQVTQFGKPVTLSCSQTLNHNVMYWYQQKSSQAPKLLFHYYDKDFNNEADTPDNFQSRRPNTSFCFLDIRSPGLGDTAMYLCATSRGDSPNTGELFFGEGSRLTVL.

The rearrangement links TRBV12-3 or TRBV12-4 to TRBJ2-7, with TRBD1 identical over 9 bases. The CDR3 has 13 amino acids. V was pared by 6 bases and J by 3 bases, with 3 bases of the junction left unmatched. The CDR3: CASRLDRGYEQYF. As DNA, the CDR3 is TGTGCCAGCAGGTTGGACAGGGGCTACGAGCAGTACTTC.

This clone has just a few counts. V usage is TRBV11-2 and J usage is TRBJ1-6; D gene uncertain. The CDR3 consists of 14 residues. The V and J ends lost 6 bases and 6 bases respectively, with 12 bases between them. Germline loops: CDR1 SGHAT, CDR2 FQNNGV. CDR3 in DNA: TGTGCCAGCAGGACTAGGACGGGTAATTCACCCCTCCACTTT. Translation gives CASRTRTGNSPLHF.

The genes are TRBV5-4 and TRBJ1-1; D is undetermined. The CDR3 covers 13 residues. V was cut by 3 bases and J by 7 bases, with 13 bases left in between. CDR1 SGHNT and CDR2 YYREEE come from the germline V gene (reference sequence). Here the CDR3 DNA reads TGTGCCAGCAGCTCGATTCCGCCAGGTGAAGCTTTCTTT. This encodes CASSSIPPGEAFF.